This TCR beta chain was sequenced for a study of blood T cells in healthy people across ages. This clonotype was seen only a few times. Germline CDR1 and CDR2: SGHTA and FQGNSA. The ends lost 3 bases at V and 5 bases at J; junction bases unmatched: 3. The length of the CDR3 is 15 residues. Primed by a sample-barcoded 5' primer and a J-beta primer mix, a second PCR proceeded for 7 to 11 cycles. MiXCR, run by TCRdb on the 5' RACE reads, gives a single entry per CDR3 protein. The top ten hold over 10% of the sample, which has around 1,000,000 distinct CDR3 sequences, less than 45% seen once. J is TRBJ2-1 and V is TRBV7-2, with 11 bases matching TRBD2. The sequence derives from a man aged 18 to 30 in good health. Sequenced: blood. The CDR3 DNA sequence: TGTGCCAGCAGCTTGACTAGCGGGGACCACAATGAGCAGTTCTTC. This sequence encodes CASSLTSGDHNEQFF.